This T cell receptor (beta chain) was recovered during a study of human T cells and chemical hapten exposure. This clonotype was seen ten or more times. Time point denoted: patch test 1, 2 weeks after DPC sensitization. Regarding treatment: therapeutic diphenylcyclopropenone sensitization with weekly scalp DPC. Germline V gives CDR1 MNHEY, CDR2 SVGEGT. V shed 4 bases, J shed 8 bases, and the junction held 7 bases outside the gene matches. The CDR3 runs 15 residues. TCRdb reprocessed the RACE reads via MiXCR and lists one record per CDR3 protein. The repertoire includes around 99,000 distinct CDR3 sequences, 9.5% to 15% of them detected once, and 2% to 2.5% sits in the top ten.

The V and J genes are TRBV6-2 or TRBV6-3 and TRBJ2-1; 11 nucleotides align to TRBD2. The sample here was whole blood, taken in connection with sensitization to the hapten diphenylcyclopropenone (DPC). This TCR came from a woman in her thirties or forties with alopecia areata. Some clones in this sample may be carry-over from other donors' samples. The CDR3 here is CASSFGTSGFDEQFF. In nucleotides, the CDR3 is TGTGCCAGCAGTTTCGGGACTAGCGGATTCGATGAGCAGTTCTTC.